This record covers a single T cell receptor (beta chain). Antigen specificity is unknown. CDR3 length equals 13 residues. Trimming took 3 bases from V and 10 from J, leaving 10 bases between them. The data originate from a study of early T cells in non-severe SARS-CoV-2 infection. At the level of the study: Bulk RNA isolated from unsorted whole blood underwent sequencing; chains were not paired.

Individual cDNA molecules received unique molecular identifiers during library preparation. TCRdb reprocessed the 5' RACE reads with MiXCR, giving one entry per CDR3 protein. The table has 50,000 to 65,000 distinct CDR3 sequences, 13% seen once. Whole-study findings and limits: Missing private and CD4 specificities, VDJdb matching favored anti-spike CD8 responses.

The TCR comes from an adult who was a healthcare worker with PCR-confirmed SARS-CoV-2 infection or an uninfected control (not recorded which). The chain carries TRBV12-3 or TRBV12-4 and TRBJ1-6; D gene ambiguous. The sample was whole blood. The CDR3 spells CASSLMGKSPLHF. The CDR3 DNA is TGTGCCAGCAGTTTGATGGGGAAATCACCCCTCCACTTT.